Listed here are 8 T cell receptor beta chains from one sample, sequenced in a study of T cells in Graves' hyperthyroidism and ophthalmopathy. Amplification of TCR beta CDR3 regions used RNA as the template. Carried out on the TCR CDR3, a first-round RT-PCR used the HTBI primer set. TCRdb called the multiplex PCR reads again in MiXCR, with one record for every CDR3 protein. This sample carries fewer than 650,000 distinct CDR3 sequences, 14% of them seen once, and the ten largest clones take roughly 7%. Sequencing was performed on blood. These receptors were obtained from a woman aged 18-30 years with Graves' ophthalmopathy.

This clonotype was picked up many times. V and J are TRBV19 and TRBJ1-5, with 8 bases identical to TRBD1. CDR3 size: 16 residues. The J segment lost 6 bases and the V segment lost 0 bases, leaving 7 bases of the junction unmatched. The germline gives CDR1 LNHDA, CDR2 SQIVND (reference sequence). CDR3 protein: CASSIDERTGFQPQHF. The CDR3 region has the DNA TGTGCCAGTAGTATAGACGAACGGACAGGGTTTCAGCCCCAGCATTTT.

This clonotype has a count of ten or more. V is TRBV20-1 and J is TRBJ2-5; tentative D call: TRBD1 (6 bases). Germline V CDR1 and CDR2: DFQATT, SNEGSKA (reference sequence). Trimming stripped 1 base from V and 2 bases from J, with 14 bases between. CDR3 length equals 15 residues. The CDR3 loop reads CSARAVVQGQETQYF. The CDR3 DNA sequence: TGCAGTGCTAGAGCTGTCGTACAGGGACAAGAGACCCAGTACTTC.

There are many counts of this clonotype. The chain recombines TRBV7-8 with TRBJ1-2, with 10 bases aligning to TRBD1. CDR3 length: 16 amino acids. In germline, CDR1 is SGHVS, CDR2 FQNEAQ. The V segment lost 4 bases and the J segment 4 bases; nucleotides outside the gene matches: 9. CDR3 sequence (DNA): TGTGCCAGCAGCTCAGTCCCGGGACAGGGGATCTATGGCTACACCTTC. Translating it yields CASSSVPGQGIYGYTF.

V is TRBV6-1 and J is TRBJ2-3; unclear D gene. The germline CDR1 and CDR2 sequences are MNHNS and SASEGT. The CDR3 extends over 13 amino acids. Trimming pared 4 bases from V and 6 bases from J, leaving 11 bases between. The CDR3 DNA follows: TGTGCCAGCAGTGGGACCTCATGGGATACGCAGTATTTT. Protein: CASSGTSWDTQYF.

This clonotype has ten or more counts. V and J are TRBV27 and TRBJ2-1, with TRBD2 identical over 9 bases. The CDR3 is 15 amino acids. V gave up 7 bases and J gave up 8 bases; unmatched junction bases: 12. The germline V gene encodes CDR1 MNHEY and CDR2 SMNVEV (reference sequence). CDR3 protein: CASTLRVAGAYEQFF. CDR3 in DNA: TGTGCCAGCACCCTAAGGGTAGCGGGAGCTTATGAGCAGTTCTTC.

This clonotype was counted between two and nine times. The gene calls are TRBV6-1 and TRBJ1-1, with TRBD1 identical over 7 bases. The germline gives CDR1 MNHNS, CDR2 SASEGT. This CDR3 is 14 amino acids long. J lost 1 base, V lost 3 bases, and 2 bases had no gene match. The CDR3 loop is CASSETGTNTEAFF. As DNA, the CDR3 is TGTGCCAGCAGTGAGACAGGGACGAACACTGAAGCTTTCTTT.

Worth noting for this clonotype: This may come from a read error, since a much larger clone is one base off. This sequence joins TRBV5-6 and TRBJ1-3; D not certain. In germline, CDR1 is SGHDT, CDR2 YYEEEE. With 3 bases removed from V and 5 bases from J, the gap between germline ends came to 15 bases. The length of the CDR3 is 15 residues. The CDR3 sequence is CASSWEPEGRNTIYF. In DNA form, the CDR3 reads TGTGCCAGCAGCTGGGAACCCGAAGGAAGAAACACCATATATTTT. Using reference TRBV5-6 and TRBJ1-3 for the parts outside the CDR3, the full variable domain is DAGVTQSPTHLIKTRGQQVTLRCSPKSGHDTVSWYQQALGQGPQFIFQYYEEEERQRGNFPDRFSGHQFPNYSSELNVNALLLGDSALYLCASSWEPEGRNTIYFGEGSWLTVV.

The V and J genes are TRBV28 and TRBJ2-2; tentatively, D is TRBD2 (5 bases). V lost 5 bases to trimming and J lost 5 bases, with 15 bases between them. CDR1 and CDR2 (germline): MDHEN, SYDVKM. This CDR3 has 15 residues. The CDR3, as DNA: TGTGCCAGCAGTGCCACTCGGACTGGGACCGGGGAGCTGTTTTTT. Amino acids: CASSATRTGTGELFF. The full variable domain, completed using reference TRBV28 and TRBJ2-2, is DVKVTQSSRYLVKRTGEKVFLECVQDMDHENMFWYRQDPGLGLRLIYFSYDVKMKEKGDIPEGYSVSREKKERFSLILESASTNQTSMYLCASSATRTGTGELFFGEGSRLTVL.